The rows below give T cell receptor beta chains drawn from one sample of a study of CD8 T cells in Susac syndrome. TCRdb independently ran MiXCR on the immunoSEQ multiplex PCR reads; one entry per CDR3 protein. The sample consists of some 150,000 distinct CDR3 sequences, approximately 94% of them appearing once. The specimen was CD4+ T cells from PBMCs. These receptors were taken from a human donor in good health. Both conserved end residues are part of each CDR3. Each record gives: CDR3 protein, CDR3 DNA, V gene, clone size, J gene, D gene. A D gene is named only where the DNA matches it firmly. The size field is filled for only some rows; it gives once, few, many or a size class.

CDR3 protein: CASSPSTGTYQPQHF
CDR3 DNA: TGTGCCAGCTCACCCTCCACCGGGACCTATCAGCCCCAGCATTTT
V gene: TRBV18
clone size: -
J gene: TRBJ1-5
D gene: -

CDR3 protein: CASSEAGITNTGELFF
CDR3 DNA: TGTGCCAGCAGTGAGGCAGGAATTACGAACACCGGGGAGCTGTTTTTT
V gene: TRBV2
clone size: -
J gene: TRBJ2-2
D gene: -

CDR3 protein: CASSKIVNTGELFF
CDR3 DNA: TGTGCCAGCAGCAAAATAGTGAACACCGGGGAGCTGTTTTTT
V gene: TRBV6-1
clone size: -
J gene: TRBJ2-2
D gene: -

CDR3 protein: CASSLGAYNEQFF
CDR3 DNA: TGTGCCAGCAGCTTAGGGGCCTACAATGAGCAGTTCTTC
V gene: TRBV7-9
clone size: few
J gene: TRBJ2-1
D gene: -

CDR3 protein: CASSYGSTEQYF
CDR3 DNA: TGTGCCAGCAGTTACGGCAGCACCGAGCAGTACTTC
V gene: TRBV6-5
clone size: few
J gene: TRBJ2-7
D gene: -

CDR3 protein: CASSYSNRVNQPQHF
CDR3 DNA: TGTGCCAGCAGTTACTCGAACAGGGTGAATCAGCCCCAGCATTTT
V gene: TRBV6-2/TRBV6-3
clone size: -
J gene: TRBJ1-5
D gene: -

CDR3 protein: CASSFFPGTSGGNTGELFF
CDR3 DNA: TGCGCCAGCAGCTTTTTCCCCGGGACTAGCGGAGGGAACACCGGGGAGCTGTTTTTT
V gene: TRBV5-1
clone size: -
J gene: TRBJ2-2
D gene: TRBD2

CDR3 protein: CSARDLGDGQGEKETQYF
CDR3 DNA: TGCAGTGCTAGAGACCTCGGAGACGGACAGGGGGAAAAAGAGACCCAGTACTTC
V gene: TRBV20-1
clone size: -
J gene: TRBJ2-5
D gene: TRBD1

CDR3 protein: CASSPRDRGRQETQYF
CDR3 DNA: TGTGCCAGCAGCCCCCGGGACAGGGGGAGACAAGAGACCCAGTACTTC
V gene: TRBV7-9
clone size: -
J gene: TRBJ2-5
D gene: TRBD1

CDR3 protein: CASSQADTQYF
CDR3 DNA: TGTGCCAGCAGTCAGGCAGATACGCAGTATTTT
V gene: TRBV12-3/TRBV12-4
clone size: -
J gene: TRBJ2-3
D gene: -

CDR3 protein: CASSEAVGLARWDEQFF
CDR3 DNA: TGTGCCAGCAGTGAAGCGGTAGGACTCGCCCGATGGGATGAGCAGTTCTTC
V gene: TRBV2
clone size: -
J gene: TRBJ2-1
D gene: -

CDR3 protein: CSARGDSSYEQYF
CDR3 DNA: TGCAGTGCTAGAGGGGACAGCTCCTACGAGCAGTACTTC
V gene: TRBV20-1
clone size: once
J gene: TRBJ2-7
D gene: TRBD1

CDR3 protein: CASSAGLAENEQYF
CDR3 DNA: TGTGCCAGCAGTGCGGGACTAGCGGAAAACGAGCAGTACTTC
V gene: TRBV12-3/TRBV12-4
clone size: -
J gene: TRBJ2-7
D gene: TRBD2

CDR3 protein: CASSSQGPLTNEKLFF
CDR3 DNA: TGTGCCAGCTCATCACAGGGTCCCCTCACTAATGAAAAACTGTTTTTT
V gene: TRBV18
clone size: -
J gene: TRBJ1-4
D gene: -

CDR3 protein: CASSLGQYRVYEQYF
CDR3 DNA: TGTGCCAGCAGCTTGGGACAGTATAGGGTCTACGAGCAGTACTTC
V gene: TRBV28
clone size: -
J gene: TRBJ2-7
D gene: TRBD1

CDR3 protein: CAWSSGTNEKYF
CDR3 DNA: TGTGCCTGGAGTAGCGGGACCAACGAAAAGTACTTC
V gene: TRBV30
clone size: -
J gene: TRBJ2-7
D gene: TRBD2

CDR3 protein: CASSLTGGPNEQYF
CDR3 DNA: TGTGCCAGCAGCTTAACGGGAGGGCCCAACGAGCAGTACTTC
V gene: TRBV11-2
clone size: -
J gene: TRBJ2-7
D gene: TRBD2

CDR3 protein: CASSLGRSQNTEAFF
CDR3 DNA: TGCGCCAGCAGCTTGGGGCGCAGTCAGAACACTGAAGCTTTCTTT
V gene: TRBV5-1
clone size: -
J gene: TRBJ1-1
D gene: -

CDR3 protein: CASSPSGRGQTQYF
CDR3 DNA: TGTGCCAGCAGCCCTAGCGGGAGGGGACAGACCCAGTACTTC
V gene: TRBV7-2
clone size: -
J gene: TRBJ2-5
D gene: TRBD2

CDR3 protein: CSVTGSSAEKLFF
CDR3 DNA: TGCAGCGTCACCGGGAGTTCAGCTGAAAAACTGTTTTTT
V gene: TRBV29-1
clone size: once
J gene: TRBJ1-4
D gene: -